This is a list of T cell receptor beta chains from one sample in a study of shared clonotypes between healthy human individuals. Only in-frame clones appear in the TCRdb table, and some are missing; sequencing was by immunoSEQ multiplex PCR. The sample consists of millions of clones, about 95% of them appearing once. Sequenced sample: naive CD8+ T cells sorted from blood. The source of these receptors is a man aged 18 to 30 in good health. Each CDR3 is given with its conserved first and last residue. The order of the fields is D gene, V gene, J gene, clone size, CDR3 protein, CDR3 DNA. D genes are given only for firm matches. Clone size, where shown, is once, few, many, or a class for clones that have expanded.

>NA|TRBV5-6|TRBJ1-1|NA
CASSLVSNTEAFF
TGTGCCAGCAGCTTGGTATCGAACACTGAAGCTTTCTTT
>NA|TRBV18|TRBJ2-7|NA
CASSFFVAGETYEQYF
TGTGCCAGCTCATTCTTTGTGGCAGGGGAGACCTACGAGCAGTACTTC
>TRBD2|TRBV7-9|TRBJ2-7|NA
CASSPKLAGGSTYEQYF
TGTGCCAGCAGCCCAAAACTAGCGGGGGGGTCTACCTACGAGCAGTACTTC
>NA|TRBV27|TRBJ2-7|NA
CASTLSGGAISEQYF
TGTGCCAGCACTCTATCCGGCGGGGCTATTTCCGAGCAGTACTTC
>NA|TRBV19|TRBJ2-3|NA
CASSITDTQYF
TGTGCCAGTAGTATTACGGATACGCAGTATTTT
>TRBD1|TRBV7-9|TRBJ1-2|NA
CASSHSTPGTGTYGYTF
TGTGCCAGCAGCCATAGTACCCCTGGGACAGGGACCTATGGCTACACCTTC
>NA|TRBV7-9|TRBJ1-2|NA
CASSSRPDLDGYTF
TGTGCCAGCAGCTCAAGGCCTGATTTGGATGGCTACACCTTC
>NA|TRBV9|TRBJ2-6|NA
CASSEDSSSGANVLTF
TGTGCCAGCAGCGAGGACAGTTCCTCTGGGGCCAACGTCCTGACTTTC
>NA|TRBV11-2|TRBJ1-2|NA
CASSLIRDINYGYTF
TGTGCCAGCAGCCTCATCCGGGACATAAACTATGGCTACACCTTC
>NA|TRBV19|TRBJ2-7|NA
CASSPGTGYEQYF
TGTGCCAGTAGTCCGGGCACTGGCTACGAGCAGTACTTC
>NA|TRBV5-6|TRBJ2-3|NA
CASSLNRDTQYF
TGTGCCAGCAGCTTAAATAGAGATACGCAGTATTTT
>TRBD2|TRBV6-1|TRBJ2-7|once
CASSEGGGNDEQYF
TGTGCCAGCAGTGAAGGGGGAGGGAACGACGAGCAGTACTTC
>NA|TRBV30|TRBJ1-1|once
CAWTLGGPSGVAFF
TGTGCCTGGACCCTAGGGGGACCGAGCGGCGTGGCTTTCTTT
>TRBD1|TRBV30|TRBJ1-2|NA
CAWSAQGEGFYGYTF
TGTGCCTGGAGTGCGCAGGGGGAAGGTTTCTATGGCTACACCTTC
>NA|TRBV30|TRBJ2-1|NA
CAWSVGQHNEQFF
TGTGCCTGGAGTGTCGGACAGCACAATGAGCAGTTCTTC
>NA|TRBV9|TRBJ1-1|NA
CASSVGGGTRAFF
TGTGCCAGCAGCGTAGGTGGGGGTACTAGGGCTTTCTTT
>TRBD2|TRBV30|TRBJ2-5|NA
CAWSGTSDWETQYF
TGTGCCTGGAGTGGGACTAGCGATTGGGAGACCCAGTACTTC
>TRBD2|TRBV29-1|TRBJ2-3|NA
CSVARLAEEDTQYF
TGCAGCGTTGCAAGACTAGCGGAGGAAGATACGCAGTATTTT
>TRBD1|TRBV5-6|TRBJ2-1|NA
CASSLIKRDRDDNEQFF
TGTGCCAGCAGCTTGATTAAACGGGACAGGGACGACAATGAGCAGTTCTTC
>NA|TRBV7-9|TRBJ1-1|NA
CASSLSSNTEAFF
TGTGCCAGCAGCTTAAGCTCGAACACTGAAGCTTTCTTT
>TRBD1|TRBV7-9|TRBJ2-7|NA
CASSSPGQGAYEQYF
TGTGCCAGCAGCTCTCCTGGGCAGGGGGCCTACGAGCAGTACTTC
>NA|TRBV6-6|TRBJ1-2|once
CASSSGTLYGYTF
TGTGCCAGCAGTTCCGGGACACTCTATGGCTACACCTTC
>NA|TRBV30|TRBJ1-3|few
CAWRMVNRNTIYF
TGTGCCTGGAGAATGGTTAACCGAAACACCATATATTTT
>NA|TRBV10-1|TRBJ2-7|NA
CASSVAGSSYEQYF
TGCGCCAGCAGTGTGGCAGGGAGCTCCTACGAGCAGTACTTC
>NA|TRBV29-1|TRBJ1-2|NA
CSDRPQLSFYGYTF
TGCAGCGATCGTCCCCAGCTCAGTTTTTATGGCTACACCTTC
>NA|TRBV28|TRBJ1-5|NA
CASSSPLVLWPQHF
TGTGCCAGCAGTTCACCCCTTGTTTTATGGCCCCAGCATTTT
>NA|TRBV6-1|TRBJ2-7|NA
CASSEALGPSSYEQYF
TGTGCCAGCAGTGAAGCTTTGGGACCGAGCTCCTACGAGCAGTACTTC
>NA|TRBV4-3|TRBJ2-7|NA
CASSQAETYEQYF
TGCGCCAGCAGCCAAGCAGAGACCTACGAGCAGTACTTC
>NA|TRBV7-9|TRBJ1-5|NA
CASSSTQAGNQSQHF
TGTGCCAGCAGCTCCACCCAGGCGGGGAATCAGTCCCAGCATTTT
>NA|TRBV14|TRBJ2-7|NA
CASSPETYEQYF
TGTGCCAGCAGCCCGGAGACCTACGAGCAGTACTTC
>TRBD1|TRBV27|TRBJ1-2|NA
CASSSKTGVRVGYTF
TGTGCCAGCAGTTCGAAGACAGGGGTTAGGGTTGGCTACACCTTC
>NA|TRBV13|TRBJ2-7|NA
CASSYQETYEQYF
TGTGCCAGCAGTTACCAAGAGACCTACGAGCAGTACTTC
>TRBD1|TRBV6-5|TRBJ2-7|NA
CASRIRTGTYEQYF
TGTGCCAGCAGAATTAGGACAGGGACCTACGAGCAGTACTTC
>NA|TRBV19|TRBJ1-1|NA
CASSIEGTEAFF
TGTGCCAGTAGTATCGAAGGGACTGAAGCTTTCTTT
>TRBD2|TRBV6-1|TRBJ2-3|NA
CASSEVASGSFDTQYF
TGTGCCAGCAGTGAAGTGGCTAGCGGGAGCTTCGATACGCAGTATTTT
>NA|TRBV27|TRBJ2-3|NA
CASSPEYPDTQYF
TGTGCCAGCAGTCCCGAGTATCCAGATACGCAGTATTTT
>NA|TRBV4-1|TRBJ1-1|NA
CASSQEPRLNTEAFF
TGCGCCAGCAGCCAAGAACCCAGATTGAACACTGAAGCTTTCTTT
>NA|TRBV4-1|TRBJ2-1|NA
CASSLWGGAGEQFF
TGCGCCAGCAGCCTCTGGGGGGGGGCTGGTGAGCAGTTCTTC
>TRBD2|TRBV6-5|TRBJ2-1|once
CASSYETSGAYNEQFF
TGTGCCAGCAGTTACGAGACTAGCGGGGCATACAATGAGCAGTTCTTC
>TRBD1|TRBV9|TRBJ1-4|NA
CASSATGATNEKLFF
TGTGCCAGCAGCGCTACAGGGGCAACTAATGAAAAACTGTTTTTT
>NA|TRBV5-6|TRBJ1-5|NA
CASSFGGSNQPQHF
TGTGCCAGCAGCTTTGGGGGTAGCAATCAGCCCCAGCATTTT
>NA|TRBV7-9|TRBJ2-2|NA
CASQYPVEGTGELFF
TGTGCCAGCCAATACCCCGTCGAGGGTACCGGGGAGCTGTTTTTT
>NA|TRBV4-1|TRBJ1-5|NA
CASSQERGISQPQHF
TGCGCCAGCAGCCAAGAGCGGGGGATCAGTCAGCCCCAGCATTTT
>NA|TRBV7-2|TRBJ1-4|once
CASSLTGLGEKLFF
TGTGCCAGCAGCTTAACCGGCTTGGGGGAAAAACTGTTTTTT
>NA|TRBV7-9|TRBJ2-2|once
CASSSTETYTGELFF
TGTGCCAGCAGCTCAACAGAGACCTACACCGGGGAGCTGTTTTTT
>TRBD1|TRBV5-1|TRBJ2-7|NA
CASSSTGVEQYF
TGCGCCAGCAGCTCCACAGGGGTCGAGCAGTACTTC
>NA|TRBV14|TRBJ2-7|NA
CASSWSGRDFEQYF
TGTGCCAGCAGCTGGTCAGGCAGAGATTTCGAGCAGTACTTC
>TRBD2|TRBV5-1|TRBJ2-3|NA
CASSGTSDRTDTQYF
TGCGCCAGCAGCGGCACTAGCGACCGCACAGATACGCAGTATTTT
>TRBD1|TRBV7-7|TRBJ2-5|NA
CASSLGWTGGQETQYF
TGTGCTAGCAGCTTAGGATGGACAGGCGGCCAAGAGACCCAGTACTTC
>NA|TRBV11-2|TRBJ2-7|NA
CASSLFRDFRYEQYF
TGTGCCAGCAGCCTCTTCAGGGACTTCCGCTACGAGCAGTACTTC
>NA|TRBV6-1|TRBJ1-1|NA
CASSGRIMNTEAFF
TGTGCCAGCAGTGGTCGCATCATGAACACTGAAGCTTTCTTT